The present TCR beta chain was sequenced within a study of OX40 agonist ivuxolimab in advanced cancers. Study information: Partial responses were achieved by three patients, of whom one had hepatocellular carcinoma and two had cutaneous melanoma.

Profiled with immunoSEQ multiplex PCR; TCRdb holds only in-frame clones, not every one. The profile shows more than 35,000 clones, over 80% of them singletons. CDR1 and CDR2 from the germline V gene are SQVTM and ANQGSEA. The V end was cut by 4 bases, the J end by 3 bases, with 12 bases between. This CDR3 has 14 residues. The chain carries TRBV29-1 and TRBJ2-2; D ambiguous. The input for sequencing was CD4+ or CD8+ T cells sorted from blood, taken in a trial of the OX40 agonist ivuxolimab. The TCR originated in an adult with an advanced solid tumor such as melanoma, head and neck, liver or kidney cancer. CDR3 loop: CSVGRRRDTGELFF. In nucleotides, the CDR3 is TGCAGCGTTGGGCGGAGAAGGGACACCGGGGAGCTGTTTTTT.